These T cell receptor beta chains were read from a single sample in a study of T cell responses to AZD1222 COVID-19 vaccine. Generated by immunoSEQ multiplex PCR, the TCRdb table keeps only in-frame clones and is missing some. The table records about 190,000 clones, over 80% of them present only once. The sample in question was peripheral blood, obtained on day 0 of AZD1222 vaccination. The receptors were sampled from an adult in good health. Each CDR3 is given without its conserved first and last residue. D genes are given only for firm matches.

CDR3	D	V
ASSYLGQGTTEAF	TRBD1	TRBV6-5
ASSEETGGVTGELF	TRBD1	TRBV25-1
ASSLRQGPQH	TRBD1	TRBV7-2
ASSSGTPGNTIY	-	TRBV18
ASSPDGDYGYT	-	TRBV11-2
ASSQDRGTGLWNQPQH	TRBD1	TRBV4-1
ASNFNTEAF	-	TRBV7-9
ASSQTSDYQETQY	TRBD2	TRBV4-3
ASSPLTGVGNTIY	TRBD1	TRBV27
ASSQDWDRSLYGYT	TRBD1	TRBV3-1/TRBV3-2
ASSLGAGGVNSPLH	TRBD1	TRBV7-9
ASSFGQRGTQETQY	TRBD2	TRBV7-7
ASTLSGGFTDTQY	TRBD2	TRBV6-5
AIKPTANTEAF	-	TRBV10-3
ASSHDAPRTGGSYEQY	TRBD1	TRBV4-1
ASSEASVISEAF	-	TRBV25-1
ASSSSILPTEAF	-	TRBV7-6
ASSPLAGSGNTIY	-	TRBV18
ASSRPQGLYGYT	-	TRBV19
ASSSSRNTEAF	-	TRBV6-6